These T cell receptor beta chains were read from a single sample in a study of T cell responses to AZD1222 COVID-19 vaccine. TCRdb's copy holds only in-frame clones and misses some; the assay was immunoSEQ multiplex PCR. The table includes about 130,000 clones, about nine tenths detected once. The sequencing here drew on peripheral blood, taken on day 0 of AZD1222 vaccination. The receptors derive from an adult in good health. Both conserved end residues are part of each CDR3. The order of the fields is V gene, clone size, D gene, J gene, CDR3 protein, CDR3 DNA. A D gene is named only where the DNA matches it firmly. Size is omitted from some rows. Given values are once, few, many or a class for expanded clones.

TRBV6-5,once,TRBD1,TRBJ1-2,CASTLQGGYGYTF,TGTGCCAGCACCTTACAGGGGGGCTATGGCTACACCTTC
TRBV6-5,once,-,TRBJ1-1,CASSYSSRGVTEAFF,TGTGCCAGCAGTTACTCGTCCAGGGGCGTAACTGAAGCTTTCTTT
TRBV21-1,-,-,TRBJ2-2,CASSGAPGTGELFF,TGTGCCAGCTCGGGGGCCCCGGGGACCGGGGAGCTGTTTTTT
TRBV28,once,-,TRBJ2-5,CAMSGGREETQYF,TGTGCCATGTCTGGGGGGAGAGAAGAGACCCAGTACTTC
TRBV9,-,-,TRBJ2-1,CASSVGQASEQFF,TGTGCCAGCAGCGTAGGTCAGGCCTCCGAGCAGTTCTTC
TRBV11-2,-,-,TRBJ1-1,CASSQQLGMNTEAFF,TGTGCCAGCAGCCAACAGCTAGGGATGAACACTGAAGCTTTCTTT
TRBV29-1,-,-,TRBJ2-5,CSASGTPHFLETQYF,TGCAGCGCCTCCGGGACACCCCACTTTTTGGAGACCCAGTACTTC
TRBV5-1,-,-,TRBJ2-5,CASSLGASGPYQETQYF,TGCGCCAGCAGCTTGGGGGCCAGCGGACCGTACCAAGAGACCCAGTACTTC
TRBV4-2,-,-,TRBJ2-7,CASSQDITGLAGDEQYF,TGTGCCAGCAGCCAAGATATTACTGGCCTAGCTGGCGACGAGCAGTACTTC
TRBV6-2/TRBV6-3,few,-,TRBJ2-2,CASSYSTDTGELFF,TGTGCCAGCAGTTACTCGACAGATACCGGGGAGCTGTTTTTT
TRBV5-8,-,-,TRBJ2-1,CASSPDSYNEQFF,TGTGCCAGCAGCCCCGACAGTTACAATGAGCAGTTCTTC
TRBV20-1,-,-,TRBJ1-1,CDGDPYTEAFF,TGCGATGGGGACCCTTACACTGAAGCTTTCTTT
TRBV3-1/TRBV3-2,-,TRBD2,TRBJ2-1,CASSQLPAGGSYNEQFF,TGTGCCAGCAGCCAATTACCCGCGGGGGGCTCCTACAATGAGCAGTTCTTC
TRBV6-5,few,-,TRBJ2-3,CASSYSESGVTDTQYF,TGTGCCAGCAGTTACTCGGAGTCAGGGGTGACAGATACGCAGTATTTT
TRBV3-1/TRBV3-2,-,-,TRBJ2-1,CASSQGGARYNEQFF,TGTGCCAGCAGCCAAGGGGGGGCGAGGTACAATGAGCAGTTCTTC
TRBV30,-,TRBD1,TRBJ1-5,CAWSGQGGNQPQHF,TGTGCCTGGAGTGGACAGGGGGGCAATCAGCCCCAGCATTTT
TRBV5-4,-,-,TRBJ1-2,CASSLVGLRGYTF,TGTGCCAGCAGCTTGGTGGGTTTACGTGGCTACACCTTC
TRBV28,-,-,TRBJ1-1,CASSLGGLTEAFF,TGTGCCAGCAGTTTAGGGGGCCTGACTGAAGCTTTCTTT
TRBV4-1,-,-,TRBJ2-7,CASSQDRQGPRYEQYF,TGCGCCAGCAGCCAAGATAGGCAGGGCCCCCGCTACGAGCAGTACTTC
TRBV19,-,-,TRBJ1-5,CASKRQEGGSNQPQHF,TGTGCCAGTAAAAGACAGGAGGGAGGTAGCAATCAGCCCCAGCATTTT
TRBV21-1,few,-,TRBJ1-1,CASSPRQGRVNTEAFF,TGTGCCAGCAGCCCTCGACAGGGAAGGGTGAACACTGAAGCTTTCTTT
TRBV11-2,-,-,TRBJ1-3,CASSLANTIYF,TGTGCCAGCAGCTTAGCGAACACCATATATTTT
TRBV13,-,-,TRBJ2-5,CASSPTGRVTQYF,TGTGCCAGCAGCCCGACGGGACGGGTGACCCAGTACTTC
TRBV7-2,-,-,TRBJ1-5,CASSFRSNQPQHF,TGTGCCAGCAGCTTCCGAAGCAATCAGCCCCAGCATTTT
TRBV7-3,-,TRBD2,TRBJ2-1,CASSFPRGGAENNEQFF,TGTGCCAGCAGCTTTCCTCGCGGGGGGGCAGAGAACAATGAGCAGTTCTTC
TRBV19,-,-,TRBJ1-2,CASSQEGGYSGYTF,TGTGCCAGTTCTCAAGAGGGAGGCTACTCTGGCTACACCTTC
TRBV28,-,-,TRBJ1-6,CASSFNWGEVGDSPLHF,TGTGCCAGCAGTTTTAATTGGGGGGAAGTGGGAGATTCACCCCTCCACTTT
TRBV19,-,-,TRBJ1-3,CASSPGRASGNTIYF,TGTGCCAGTAGTCCGGGCAGGGCGTCTGGAAACACCATATATTTT
TRBV29-1,-,-,TRBJ2-7,CSVAGELYEQYF,TGCAGCGTTGCCGGGGAGCTCTACGAGCAGTACTTC
TRBV11-1,-,-,TRBJ1-2,CASSPGRAAYGYTF,TGTGCCAGCAGCCCGGGGCGGGCAGCCTATGGCTACACCTTC
TRBV9,-,-,TRBJ2-3,CASSVFGGGTDTQYF,TGTGCCAGCAGCGTATTTGGCGGGGGCACAGATACGCAGTATTTT